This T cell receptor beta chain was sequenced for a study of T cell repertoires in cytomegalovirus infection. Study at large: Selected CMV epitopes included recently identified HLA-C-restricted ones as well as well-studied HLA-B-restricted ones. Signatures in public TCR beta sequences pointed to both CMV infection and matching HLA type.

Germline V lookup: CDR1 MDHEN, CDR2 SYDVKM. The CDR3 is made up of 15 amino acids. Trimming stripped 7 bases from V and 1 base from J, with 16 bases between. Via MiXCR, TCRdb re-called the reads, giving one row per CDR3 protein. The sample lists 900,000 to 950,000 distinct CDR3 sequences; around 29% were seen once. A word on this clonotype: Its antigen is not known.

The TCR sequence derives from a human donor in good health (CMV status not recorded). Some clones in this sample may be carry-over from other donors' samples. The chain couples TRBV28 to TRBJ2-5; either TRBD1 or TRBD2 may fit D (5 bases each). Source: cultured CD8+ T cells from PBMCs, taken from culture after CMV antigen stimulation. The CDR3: CASKTPGPPQETQYF. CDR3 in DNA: TGTGCCAGCAAGACCCCGGGACCACCCCAAGAGACCCAGTACTTC.